Below, 15 T cell receptor beta chains from the same sample are listed, as sequenced in a study of shared clonotypes between healthy human individuals. Naive CD8 cells lacked CD45RO, underwent positive selection for CCR7 and left out terminally differentiated effector memory CD45RA+ cells. The table came from immunoSEQ multiplex PCR; TCRdb's copy has only in-frame clones and leaves some out. The sample includes millions of clones, roughly 91% of them seen just once. The sequencing sample was made of naive CD8+ T cells from PBMCs. These receptors originate from a man between 18 and 35 years old in good health. Some clones in this sample may be carry-over from other donors' samples.

The V and J genes are TRBV7-8 and TRBJ1-3, with no clear D. The V and J ends lost 3 bases and 7 bases respectively, with 10 bases between them. The length of the CDR3 is 13 residues. From germline, CDR1 is SGHVS and CDR2 FQNEAQ. This CDR3 is CASSFPQGNTIYF. DNA of the CDR3: TGTGCCAGCAGCTTTCCCCAAGGGAACACCATATATTTT.

Remarks on this clone: Germline is not matched at one junction end, which may reflect a read error. This chain connects TRBV18 to TRBJ2-4; the D gene is possibly TRBD1 (5 bases). Germline V CDR1 and CDR2: KGHSH, LQKENI. The CDR3 length is 18 residues. The CDR3 is CASSPQASLTLAKNIQYF. The CDR3 coding sequence is TGTGCCAGCTCCCCACAGGCGTCATTAACCTTAGCCAAAAACATTCAGTACTTC.

This chain joins TRBV6-6 and TRBJ2-3, with D unresolved. V was pared by 1 base and J by 5 bases, with 10 bases between. The CDR3 is made up of 14 amino acids. CDR1 and CDR2 (germline): MNHNY, SVGAGI (reference sequence). CDR3 sequence (DNA): TGTGCCAGCAGTTACTACAAAAGTAGAGATACGCAGTATTTT. Amino acids: CASSYYKSRDTQYF.

Notes on this clone: One junction end disagrees with the germline gene, perhaps due to a read error. This CDR3 is also generated by other DNA sequences in the sample. The chain has TRBV5-1 and TRBJ2-7; TRBD1 agrees at 8 bases. This CDR3 spans 16 amino acids. The germline CDR1 and CDR2 sequences are SGHRS and YFSETQ. CDR3: CASSLGLAGGLYEQYF. Written as DNA, the CDR3 is TGCGCCAGCAGCTTGGGTTTAGCAGGGGGCTTATACGAGCAATACTTC.

The rearrangement uses TRBV7-3 and TRBJ2-6, with a weak D call TRBD2 (5 bases). The CDR3 contains 16 residues. V was shortened by 5 bases and J by 4 bases, with 15 bases between the two germline ends. CDR1 and CDR2 from the germline V gene are SGHTA and FQGTGA. The CDR3 DNA is TGTGCCAGCAGCCCGTATGGCGGGTTCGGGGCCAACGTCCTGACTTTC. This gives the protein CASSPYGGFGANVLTF.

The chain carries TRBV4-3 and TRBJ2-1; D unresolved. Germline-derived CDR1 and CDR2 are LGHNA and YSLEER. This CDR3 comprises 15 residues. Deletions cut 4 bases from V and 0 bases from J, with 10 bases between. The CDR3 here is CASSPDSSSYNEQFF. CDR3 sequence (DNA): TGCGCCAGCAGCCCCGACTCGAGCTCCTACAATGAGCAGTTCTTC.

V usage is TRBV27 and J usage is TRBJ1-5; D not resolved. This CDR3 is 15 amino acids long. CDR1 MNHEY and CDR2 SMNVEV come from the germline V gene (reference sequence). V lost 5 bases, J lost 2 bases, and 13 bases lay in between. CDR3 sequence reads: CASSPYYGGNQPQHF. The CDR3 DNA follows: TGTGCCAGCAGTCCGTACTATGGGGGCAATCAGCCCCAGCATTTT.

The rearrangement links TRBV27 to TRBJ1-2, with D perhaps matching TRBD1 (6 bases). Germline V gene data show CDR1 as MNHEY and CDR2 as SMNVEV (reference sequence). Trimming removed 3 bases at V and 5 bases at J, with 19 bases between. The CDR3 runs to 16 residues. The CDR3 region has the DNA TGTGCCAGCAGTTTGGGTTTGCCGGGGGCTGGGTATGGCTACACCTTC. Its translation: CASSLGLPGAGYGYTF.

Written as DNA, the CDR3 is TGTGCCAGCAGCTTAACCCGGACAGGGGCATCCACTGAAGCTTTCTTT. Its protein product is CASSLTRTGASTEAFF. The chain joins TRBV7-9 to TRBJ1-1; 9 nucleotides align to TRBD1. V was clipped by 2 bases and J by 4 bases; unmatched bases: 8. CDR1 is SEHNR, CDR2 FQNEAQ, per germline (reference sequence). The CDR3 has 16 residues.

This chain joins TRBV7-8 and TRBJ2-2, with TRBD1 as a possible D gene (5 bases). CDR1 is SGHVS and CDR2 is FQNEAQ in the germline V gene. CDR3 size: 16 residues. Trimming took off 3 bases at V and 1 base at J, with 12 bases between the two ends. The CDR3 nucleotides are TGTGCCAGCAGCTTCCAGGGCCTGATGAACACCGGGGAGCTGTTTTTT. It encodes CASSFQGLMNTGELFF.

The V gene is TRBV15, the J gene TRBJ1-1; TRBD1 might be the D (6 bases). V was clipped by 9 bases and J by 7 bases, with 12 bases between them. The CDR3 consists of 11 residues. Germline CDR1 LNHNV, CDR2 YYDKDF (reference sequence). The CDR3 region has the DNA TGTGCCACGGGGGGCTCCTATGAAGCTTTCTTT. It is translated as CATGGSYEAFF.

The chain uses TRBV6-5 and TRBJ2-7; 7 bases match TRBD1. The junction had 7 bases not matched to a gene; V was cut back by 6 bases and J by 2 bases. Germline V gene sequence: CDR1 MNHEY, CDR2 SVGAGI. The CDR3 covers 14 residues. The CDR3 spells CASSPGTATYEQYF. The CDR3 DNA reads as TGTGCCAGCAGCCCCGGGACAGCAACCTACGAGCAGTACTTC.

The rearrangement links TRBV27 to TRBJ2-1; D may match TRBD1 or TRBD2 (5 bases each). The V end was cut by 3 bases, the J end by 0 bases, with 12 bases between. CDR1 MNHEY and CDR2 SMNVEV come from the germline V gene (reference sequence). This CDR3 spans 16 amino acids. The CDR3 loop is CASSFTAGSSYNEQFF. The CDR3 DNA reads as TGTGCCAGCAGTTTCACGGCAGGGAGCTCCTACAATGAGCAGTTCTTC.

As concerns this clone: A far bigger clonotype differs at one base, so this is likely a read error. Other nucleotide sequences in the sample specify the same CDR3. The V and J genes are TRBV9 and TRBJ1-1; possible D gene TRBD1, 5 bases. The CDR3 covers 15 residues. CDR1 and CDR2 (germline): SGDLS, YYNGEE. V gave up 3 bases and J gave up 3 bases, with 15 bases separating them. In DNA, the CDR3 is TGTGCCAGCAGCGCAACAGGAGCGACGGACACTGAAGCTTTCTTT. Its translation: CASSATGATDTEAFF.

The chain is built from TRBV4-3 and TRBJ1-5, with D perhaps matching TRBD1 (5 bases). Germline CDR1 reads LGHNA; CDR2 reads YSLEER. The CDR3 contains 15 residues. V lost 0 bases and J lost 7, with 13 bases in between. The CDR3 loop is CASSQDRVGHQPQHF. The DNA of the CDR3 is TGCGCCAGCAGCCAAGATCGGGTGGGGCACCAGCCCCAGCATTTT.